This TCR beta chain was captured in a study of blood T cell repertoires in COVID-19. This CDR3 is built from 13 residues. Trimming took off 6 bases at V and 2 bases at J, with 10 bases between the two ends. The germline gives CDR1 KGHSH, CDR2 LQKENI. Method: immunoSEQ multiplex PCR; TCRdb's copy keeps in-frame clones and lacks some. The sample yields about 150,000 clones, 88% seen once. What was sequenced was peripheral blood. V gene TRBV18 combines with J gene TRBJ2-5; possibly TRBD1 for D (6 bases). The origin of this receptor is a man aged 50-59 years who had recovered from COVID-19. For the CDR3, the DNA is TGTGCCAGCTCCCGGGACAAGCAAGAGACCCAGTACTTC. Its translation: CASSRDKQETQYF.